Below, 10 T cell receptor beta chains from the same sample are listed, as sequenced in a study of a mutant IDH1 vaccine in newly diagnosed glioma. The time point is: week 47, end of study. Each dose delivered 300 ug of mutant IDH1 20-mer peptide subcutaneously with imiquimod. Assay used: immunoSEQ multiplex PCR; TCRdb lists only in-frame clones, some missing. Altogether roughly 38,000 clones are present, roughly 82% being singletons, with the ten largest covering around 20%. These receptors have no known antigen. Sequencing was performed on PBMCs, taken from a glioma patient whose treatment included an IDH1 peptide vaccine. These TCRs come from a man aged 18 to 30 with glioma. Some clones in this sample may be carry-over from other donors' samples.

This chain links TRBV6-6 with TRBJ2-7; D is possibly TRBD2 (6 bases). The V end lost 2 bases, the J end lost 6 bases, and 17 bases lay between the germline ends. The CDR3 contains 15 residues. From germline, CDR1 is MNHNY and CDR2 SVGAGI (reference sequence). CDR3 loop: CASSYNSGALSEQYF. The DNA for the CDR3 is TGTGCCAGCAGTTACAATAGCGGAGCCCTGTCCGAGCAGTACTTC.

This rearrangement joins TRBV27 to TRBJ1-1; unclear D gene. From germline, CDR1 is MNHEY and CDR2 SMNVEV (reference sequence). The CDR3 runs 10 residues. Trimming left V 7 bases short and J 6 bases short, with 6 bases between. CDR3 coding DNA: TGTGCCAGCATGGGTGCTGAAGCTTTCTTT. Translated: CASMGAEAFF.

The CDR3 DNA sequence: TGTGCCACCAAGGGAGGGTTAGTTTACAATGAGCAGTTCTTC. This encodes CATKGGLVYNEQFF. V usage is TRBV15 and J usage is TRBJ2-1; TRBD2 matches at 7 bases. In germline, CDR1 is LNHNV, CDR2 YYDKDF (reference sequence). CDR3 length: 14 residues. Trimming took 7 bases from V and 4 from J; bases not matched to a gene: 7.

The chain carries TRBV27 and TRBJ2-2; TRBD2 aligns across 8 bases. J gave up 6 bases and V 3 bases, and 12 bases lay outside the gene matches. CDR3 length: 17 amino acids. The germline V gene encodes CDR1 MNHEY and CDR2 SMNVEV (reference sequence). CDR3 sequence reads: CASSFTTRGGRAGELFF. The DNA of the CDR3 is TGTGCCAGCAGTTTCACGACACGGGGGGGGCGGGCCGGGGAGCTGTTTTTT.

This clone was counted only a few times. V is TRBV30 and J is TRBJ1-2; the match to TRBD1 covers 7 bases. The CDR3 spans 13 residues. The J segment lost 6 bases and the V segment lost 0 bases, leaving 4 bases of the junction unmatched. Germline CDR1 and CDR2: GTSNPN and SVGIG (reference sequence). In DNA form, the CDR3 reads TGTGCCTGGAGTGTAGGGACAGTCGATGGCTACACCTTC. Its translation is CAWSVGTVDGYTF.

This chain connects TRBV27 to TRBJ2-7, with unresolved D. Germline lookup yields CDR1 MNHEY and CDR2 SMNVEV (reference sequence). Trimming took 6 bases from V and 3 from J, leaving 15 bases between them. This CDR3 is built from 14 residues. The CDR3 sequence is CASSKGPPVYEQYF. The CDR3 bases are TGTGCCAGCAGCAAGGGCCCTCCGGTCTACGAGCAGTACTTC.

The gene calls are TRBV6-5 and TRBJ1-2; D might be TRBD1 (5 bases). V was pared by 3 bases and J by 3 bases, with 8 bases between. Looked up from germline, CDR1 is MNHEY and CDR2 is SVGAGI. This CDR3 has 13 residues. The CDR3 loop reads CASSYGGYYGYTF. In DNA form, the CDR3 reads TGTGCCAGCAGTTATGGGGGGTACTATGGCTACACCTTC.

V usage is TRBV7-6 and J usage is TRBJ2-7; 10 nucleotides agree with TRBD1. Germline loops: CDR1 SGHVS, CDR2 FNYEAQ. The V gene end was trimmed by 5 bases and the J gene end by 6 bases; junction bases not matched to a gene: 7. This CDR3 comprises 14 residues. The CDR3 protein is CASSPDRGLSEQYF. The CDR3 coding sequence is TGTGCCAGCAGCCCAGACAGGGGGCTTAGCGAGCAGTACTTC.

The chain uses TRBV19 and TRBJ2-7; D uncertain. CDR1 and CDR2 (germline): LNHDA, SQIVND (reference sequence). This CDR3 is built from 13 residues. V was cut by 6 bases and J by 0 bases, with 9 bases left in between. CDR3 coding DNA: TGTGCCAGTAGAGCTAGTTCCTCCTACGAGCAGTACTTC. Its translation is CASRASSSYEQYF.

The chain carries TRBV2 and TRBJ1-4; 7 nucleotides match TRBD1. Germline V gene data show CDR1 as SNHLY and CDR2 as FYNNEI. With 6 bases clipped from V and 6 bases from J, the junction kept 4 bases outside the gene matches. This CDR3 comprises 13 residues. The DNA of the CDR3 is TGTGCCAGCAGCGACAGGGTCTATGAAAAACTGTTTTTT. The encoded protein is CASSDRVYEKLFF.